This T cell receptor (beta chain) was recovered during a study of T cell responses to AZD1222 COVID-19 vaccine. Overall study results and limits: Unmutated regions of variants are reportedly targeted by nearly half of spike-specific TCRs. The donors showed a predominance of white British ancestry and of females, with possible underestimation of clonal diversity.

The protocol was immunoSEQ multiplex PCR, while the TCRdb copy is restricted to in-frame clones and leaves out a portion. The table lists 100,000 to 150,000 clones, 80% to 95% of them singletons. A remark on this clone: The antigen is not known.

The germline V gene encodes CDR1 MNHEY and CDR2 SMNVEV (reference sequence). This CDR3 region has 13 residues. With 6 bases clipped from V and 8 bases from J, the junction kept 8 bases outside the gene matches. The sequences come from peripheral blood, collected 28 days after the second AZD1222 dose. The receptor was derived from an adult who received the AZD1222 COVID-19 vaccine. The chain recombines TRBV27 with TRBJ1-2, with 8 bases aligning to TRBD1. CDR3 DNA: TGTGCCAGCAGGGGGGCCGACAGGGGCGGCTACACCTTC. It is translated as CASRGADRGGYTF.